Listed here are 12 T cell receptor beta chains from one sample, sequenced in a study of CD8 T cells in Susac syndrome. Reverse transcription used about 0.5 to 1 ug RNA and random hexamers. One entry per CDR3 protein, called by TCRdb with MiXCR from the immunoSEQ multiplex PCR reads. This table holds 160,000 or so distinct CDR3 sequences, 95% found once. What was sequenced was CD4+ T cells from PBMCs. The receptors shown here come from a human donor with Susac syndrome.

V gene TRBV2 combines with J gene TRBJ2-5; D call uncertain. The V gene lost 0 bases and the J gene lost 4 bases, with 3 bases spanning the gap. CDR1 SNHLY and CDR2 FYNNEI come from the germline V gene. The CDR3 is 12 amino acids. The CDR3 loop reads CASSEASETQYF. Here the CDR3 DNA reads TGTGCCAGCAGTGAAGCATCAGAGACCCAGTACTTC.

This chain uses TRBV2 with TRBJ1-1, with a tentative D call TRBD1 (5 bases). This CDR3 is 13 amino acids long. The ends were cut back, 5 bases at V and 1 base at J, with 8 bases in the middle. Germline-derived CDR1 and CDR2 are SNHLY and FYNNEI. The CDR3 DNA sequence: TGTGCCAGCAGTCGGGACGAGAACACTGAAGCTTTCTTT. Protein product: CASSRDENTEAFF.

CDR3 residues: CASRVGGGHEQFF. CDR3 sequence (DNA): TGCGCCAGCCGAGTGGGAGGGGGGCATGAGCAGTTCTTC. The chain carries TRBV5-1 and TRBJ2-1, with a tentative D call TRBD2 (7 bases). Between the trimmed V and J ends, which lost 7 bases and 8 bases, there was a span of 16 bases. This CDR3 is 13 amino acids long. Germline lookup yields CDR1 SGHRS and CDR2 YFSETQ.

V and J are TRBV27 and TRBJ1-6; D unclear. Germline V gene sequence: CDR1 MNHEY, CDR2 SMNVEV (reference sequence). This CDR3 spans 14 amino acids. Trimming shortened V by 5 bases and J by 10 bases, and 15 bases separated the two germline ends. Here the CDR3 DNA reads TGTGCCAGCAGTGTAAGACAATCTCTCTCACCCCTCCACTTT. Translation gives CASSVRQSLSPLHF.

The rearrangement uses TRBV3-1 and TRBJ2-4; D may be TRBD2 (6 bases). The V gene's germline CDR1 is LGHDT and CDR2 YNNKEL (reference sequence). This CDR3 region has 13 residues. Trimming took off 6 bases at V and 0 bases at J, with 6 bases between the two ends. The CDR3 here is CASRGGAKNIQYF. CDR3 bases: TGTGCCAGCAGGGGGGGAGCCAAAAACATTCAGTACTTC.

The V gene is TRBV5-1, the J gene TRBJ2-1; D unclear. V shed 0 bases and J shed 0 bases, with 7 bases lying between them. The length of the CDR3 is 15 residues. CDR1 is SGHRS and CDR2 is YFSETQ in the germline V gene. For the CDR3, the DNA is TGCGCCAGCAGCTTGGAGTCCAGCTCCTACAATGAGCAGTTCTTC. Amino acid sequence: CASSLESSSYNEQFF.

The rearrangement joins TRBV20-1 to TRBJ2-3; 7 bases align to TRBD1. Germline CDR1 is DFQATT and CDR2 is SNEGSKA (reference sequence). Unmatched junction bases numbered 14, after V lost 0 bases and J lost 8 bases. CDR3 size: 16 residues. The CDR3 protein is CSARDEVWGQWATQYF. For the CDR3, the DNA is TGCAGTGCTAGAGATGAAGTGTGGGGACAGTGGGCTACGCAGTATTTT.

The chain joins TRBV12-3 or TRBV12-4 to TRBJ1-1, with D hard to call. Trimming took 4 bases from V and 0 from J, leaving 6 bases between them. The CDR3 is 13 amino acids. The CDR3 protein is CASSSSLNTEAFF. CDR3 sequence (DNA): TGTGCCAGCAGTTCAAGTTTGAACACTGAAGCTTTCTTT.

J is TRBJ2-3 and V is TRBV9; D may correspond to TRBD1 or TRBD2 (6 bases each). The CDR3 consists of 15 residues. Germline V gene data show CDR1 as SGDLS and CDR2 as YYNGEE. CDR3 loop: CGSAPGALSTDTQYF. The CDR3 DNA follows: TGTGGATCCGCACCGGGGGCCCTGAGCACAGATACGCAGTATTTT.

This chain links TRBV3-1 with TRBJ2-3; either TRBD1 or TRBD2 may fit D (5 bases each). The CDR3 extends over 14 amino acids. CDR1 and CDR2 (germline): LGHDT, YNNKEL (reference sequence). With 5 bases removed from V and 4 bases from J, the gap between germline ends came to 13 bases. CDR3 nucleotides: TGTGCCAGCAGCTGGGGGATTTGGGCAGATACGCAGTATTTT. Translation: CASSWGIWADTQYF.

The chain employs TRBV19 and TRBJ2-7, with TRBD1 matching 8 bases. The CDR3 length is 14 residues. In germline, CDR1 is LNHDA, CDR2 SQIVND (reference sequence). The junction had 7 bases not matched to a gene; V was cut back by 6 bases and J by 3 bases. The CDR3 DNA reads TGTGCCAGTAGGGGGACAGGTAAAATCTACGAGCAGTACTTC. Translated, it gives CASRGTGKIYEQYF.

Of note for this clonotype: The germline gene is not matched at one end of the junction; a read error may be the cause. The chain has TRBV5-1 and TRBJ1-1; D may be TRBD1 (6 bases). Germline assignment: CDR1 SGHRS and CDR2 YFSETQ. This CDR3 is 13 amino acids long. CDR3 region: CASRGNMNTEAFF. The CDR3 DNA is TGTGCCAGCAGGGGTAACATGAACACTGAAGCTTTCTTT.